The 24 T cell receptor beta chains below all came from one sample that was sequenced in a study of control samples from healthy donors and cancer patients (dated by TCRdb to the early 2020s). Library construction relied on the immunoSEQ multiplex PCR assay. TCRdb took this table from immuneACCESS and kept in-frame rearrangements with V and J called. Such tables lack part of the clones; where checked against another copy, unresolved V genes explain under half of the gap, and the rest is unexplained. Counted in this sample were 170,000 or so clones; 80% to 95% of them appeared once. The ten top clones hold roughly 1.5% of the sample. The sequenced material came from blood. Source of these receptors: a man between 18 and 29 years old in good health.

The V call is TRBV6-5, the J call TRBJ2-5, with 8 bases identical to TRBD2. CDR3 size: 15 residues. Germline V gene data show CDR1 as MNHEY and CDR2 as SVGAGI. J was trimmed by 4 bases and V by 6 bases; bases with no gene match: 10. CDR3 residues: CASRGRSRGGETQYF. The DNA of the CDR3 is TGTGCCAGCAGGGGCCGGTCCCGGGGGGGAGAGACCCAGTACTTC.

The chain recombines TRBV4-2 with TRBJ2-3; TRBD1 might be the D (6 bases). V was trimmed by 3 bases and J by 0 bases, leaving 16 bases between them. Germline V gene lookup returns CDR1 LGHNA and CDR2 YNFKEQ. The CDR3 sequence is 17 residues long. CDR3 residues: CASSHDTRGSSTDTQYF. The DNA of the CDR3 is TGTGCCAGCAGCCATGATACCAGGGGCTCTAGCACAGATACGCAGTATTTT.

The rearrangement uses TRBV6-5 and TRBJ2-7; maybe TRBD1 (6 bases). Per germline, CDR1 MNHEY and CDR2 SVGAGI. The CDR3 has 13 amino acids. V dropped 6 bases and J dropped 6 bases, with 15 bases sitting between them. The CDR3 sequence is CASSLVGGLEQYF. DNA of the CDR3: TGTGCCAGCAGCCTGGTTGGGGGCCTCGAGCAGTACTTC.

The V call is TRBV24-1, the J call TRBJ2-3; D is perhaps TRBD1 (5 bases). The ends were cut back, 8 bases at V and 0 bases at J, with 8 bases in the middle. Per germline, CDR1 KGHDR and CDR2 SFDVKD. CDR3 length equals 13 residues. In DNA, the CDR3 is TGTGCCACCAATCACAGGAGCACAGATACGCAGTATTTT. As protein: CATNHRSTDTQYF.

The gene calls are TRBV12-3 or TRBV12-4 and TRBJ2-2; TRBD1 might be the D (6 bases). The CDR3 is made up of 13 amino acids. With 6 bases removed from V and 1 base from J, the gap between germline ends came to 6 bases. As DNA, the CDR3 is TGTGCCAGCAGGACAGGGAACACCGGGGAGCTGTTTTTT. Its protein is CASRTGNTGELFF.

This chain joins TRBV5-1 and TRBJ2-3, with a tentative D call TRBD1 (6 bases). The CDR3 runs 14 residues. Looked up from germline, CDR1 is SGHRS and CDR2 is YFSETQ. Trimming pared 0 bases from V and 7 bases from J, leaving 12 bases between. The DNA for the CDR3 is TGCGCCAGCAGCTTGGCGGCAGGGGAGAATACGCAGTATTTT. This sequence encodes CASSLAAGENTQYF.

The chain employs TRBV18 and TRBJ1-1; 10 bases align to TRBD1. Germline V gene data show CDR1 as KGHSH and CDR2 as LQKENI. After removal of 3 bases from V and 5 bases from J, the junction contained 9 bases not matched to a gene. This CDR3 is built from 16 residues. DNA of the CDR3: TGTGCCAGCTCACCCGGGGGACAGGGGCGAGAGACTGAAGCTTTCTTT. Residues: CASSPGGQGRETEAFF.

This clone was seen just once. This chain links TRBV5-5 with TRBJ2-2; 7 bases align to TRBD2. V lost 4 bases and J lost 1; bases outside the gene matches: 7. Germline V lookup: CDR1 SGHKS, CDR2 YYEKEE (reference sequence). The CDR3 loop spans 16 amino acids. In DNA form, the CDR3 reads TGTGCCAGCAGCGGAATGACTAGCAGGAACACCGGGGAGCTGTTTTTT. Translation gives CASSGMTSRNTGELFF.

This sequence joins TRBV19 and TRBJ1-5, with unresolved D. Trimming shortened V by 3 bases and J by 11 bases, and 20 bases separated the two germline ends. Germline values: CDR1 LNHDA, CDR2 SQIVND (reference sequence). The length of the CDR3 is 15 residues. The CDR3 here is CASSIYRSSVMAQHF. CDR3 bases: TGTGCCAGTAGTATTTATAGGTCCTCTGTCATGGCCCAGCATTTT.

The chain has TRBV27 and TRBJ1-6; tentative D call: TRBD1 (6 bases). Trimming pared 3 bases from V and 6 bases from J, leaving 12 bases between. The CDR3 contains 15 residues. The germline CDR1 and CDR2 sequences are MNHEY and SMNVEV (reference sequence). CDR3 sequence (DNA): TGTGCCAGCAGTTTGATACAGGGACCTAATTCACCCCTCCACTTT. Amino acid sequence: CASSLIQGPNSPLHF.

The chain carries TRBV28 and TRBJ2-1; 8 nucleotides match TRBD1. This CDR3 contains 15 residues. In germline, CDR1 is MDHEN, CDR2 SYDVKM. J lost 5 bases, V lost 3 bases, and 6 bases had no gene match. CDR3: CASSFLRDRHNEQFF. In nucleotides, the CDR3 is TGTGCCAGCAGTTTCCTCCGGGACAGGCACAATGAGCAGTTCTTC. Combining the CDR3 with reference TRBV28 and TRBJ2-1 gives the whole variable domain DVKVTQSSRYLVKRTGEKVFLECVQDMDHENMFWYRQDPGLGLRLIYFSYDVKMKEKGDIPEGYSVSREKKERFSLILESASTNQTSMYLCASSFLRDRHNEQFFGPGTRLTVL.

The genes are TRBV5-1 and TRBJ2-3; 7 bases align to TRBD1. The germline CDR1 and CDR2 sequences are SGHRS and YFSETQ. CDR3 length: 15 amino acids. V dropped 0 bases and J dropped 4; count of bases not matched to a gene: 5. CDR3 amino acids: CASSLGQGVADTQYF. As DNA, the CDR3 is TGCGCCAGCAGCTTGGGACAGGGTGTGGCAGATACGCAGTATTTT. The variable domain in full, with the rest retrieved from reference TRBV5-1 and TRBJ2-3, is KAGVTQTPRYLIKTRGQQVTLSCSPISGHRSVSWYQQTPGQGLQFLFEYFSETQRNKGNFPGRFSGRQFSNSRSEMNVSTLELGDSALYLCASSLGQGVADTQYFGPGTRLTVL.

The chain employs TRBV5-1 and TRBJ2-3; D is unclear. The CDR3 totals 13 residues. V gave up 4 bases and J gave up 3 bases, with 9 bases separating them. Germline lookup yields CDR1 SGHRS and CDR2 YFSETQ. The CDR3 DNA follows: TGCGCCAGCAGCCCGTACCCGACAGATACGCAGTATTTT. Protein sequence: CASSPYPTDTQYF.

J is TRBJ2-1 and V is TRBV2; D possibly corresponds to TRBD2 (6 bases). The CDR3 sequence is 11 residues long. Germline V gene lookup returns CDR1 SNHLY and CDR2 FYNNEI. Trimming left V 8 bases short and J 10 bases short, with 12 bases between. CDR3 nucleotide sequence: TGTGCCAGCCGGGACCGGGGGGAGCAGTTCTTC. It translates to CASRDRGEQFF.

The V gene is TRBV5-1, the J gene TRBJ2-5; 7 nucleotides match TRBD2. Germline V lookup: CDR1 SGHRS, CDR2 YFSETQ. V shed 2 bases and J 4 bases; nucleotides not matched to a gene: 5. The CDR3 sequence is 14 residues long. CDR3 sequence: CASSFETSVETQYF. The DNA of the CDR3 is TGCGCCAGCAGCTTCGAAACTAGCGTAGAGACCCAGTACTTC.

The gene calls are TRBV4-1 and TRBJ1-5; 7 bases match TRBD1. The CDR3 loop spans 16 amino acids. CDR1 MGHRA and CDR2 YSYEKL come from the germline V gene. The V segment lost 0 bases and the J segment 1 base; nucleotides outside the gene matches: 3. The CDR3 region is CASSQEDRLSNQPQHF. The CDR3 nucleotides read TGCGCCAGCAGCCAAGAGGACAGGCTGAGCAATCAGCCCCAGCATTTT.

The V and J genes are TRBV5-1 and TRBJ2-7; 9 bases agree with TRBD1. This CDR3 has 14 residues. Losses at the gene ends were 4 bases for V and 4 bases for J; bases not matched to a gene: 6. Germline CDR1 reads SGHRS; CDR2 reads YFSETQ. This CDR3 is CASSPGTGQYEQYF. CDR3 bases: TGCGCCAGCAGCCCCGGGACAGGGCAGTACGAGCAGTACTTC.

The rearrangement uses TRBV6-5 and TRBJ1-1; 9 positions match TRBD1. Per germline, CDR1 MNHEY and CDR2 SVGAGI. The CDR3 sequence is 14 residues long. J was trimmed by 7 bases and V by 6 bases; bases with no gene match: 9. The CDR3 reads CASREDRGYSEAFF. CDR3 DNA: TGTGCCAGCAGGGAGGACAGGGGATATAGTGAAGCTTTCTTT.

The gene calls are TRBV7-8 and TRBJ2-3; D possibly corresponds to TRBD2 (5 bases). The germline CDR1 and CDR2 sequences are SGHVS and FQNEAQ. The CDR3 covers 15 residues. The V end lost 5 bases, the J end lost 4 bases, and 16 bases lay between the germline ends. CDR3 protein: CASSPLAGIPDTQYF. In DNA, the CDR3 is TGTGCCAGCAGCCCCCTCGCCGGGATCCCAGATACGCAGTATTTT.

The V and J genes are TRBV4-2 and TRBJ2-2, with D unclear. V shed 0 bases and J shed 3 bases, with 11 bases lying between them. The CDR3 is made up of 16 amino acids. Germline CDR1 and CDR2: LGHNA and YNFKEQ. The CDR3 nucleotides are TGTGCCAGCAGCCAAGAAAAAGGGATTCACACCGGGGAGCTGTTTTTT. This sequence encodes CASSQEKGIHTGELFF.

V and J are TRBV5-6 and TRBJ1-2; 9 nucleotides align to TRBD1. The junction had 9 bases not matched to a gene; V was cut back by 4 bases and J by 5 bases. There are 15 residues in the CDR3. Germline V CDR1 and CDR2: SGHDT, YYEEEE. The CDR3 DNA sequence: TGTGCCAGCAGCACCGGGACAGGGAGGTTTTATGGCTACACCTTC. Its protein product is CASSTGTGRFYGYTF. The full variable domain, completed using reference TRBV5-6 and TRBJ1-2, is DAGVTQSPTHLIKTRGQQVTLRCSPKSGHDTVSWYQQALGQGPQFIFQYYEEEERQRGNFPDRFSGHQFPNYSSELNVNALLLGDSALYLCASSTGTGRFYGYTFGSGTRLTVV.

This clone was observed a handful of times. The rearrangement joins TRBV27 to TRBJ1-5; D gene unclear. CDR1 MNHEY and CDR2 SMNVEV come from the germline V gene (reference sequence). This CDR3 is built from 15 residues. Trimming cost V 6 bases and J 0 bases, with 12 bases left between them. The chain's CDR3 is CASRVRADSNQPQHF. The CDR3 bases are TGTGCCAGCAGGGTTAGGGCGGATAGCAATCAGCCCCAGCATTTT.

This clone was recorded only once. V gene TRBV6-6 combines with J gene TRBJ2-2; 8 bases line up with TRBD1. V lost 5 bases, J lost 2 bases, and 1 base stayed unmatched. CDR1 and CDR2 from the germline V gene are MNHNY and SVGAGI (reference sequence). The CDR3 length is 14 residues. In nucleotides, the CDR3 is TGTGCCAGCAGTGGACAGGGTAACACCGGGGAGCTGTTTTTT. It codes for CASSGQGNTGELFF.

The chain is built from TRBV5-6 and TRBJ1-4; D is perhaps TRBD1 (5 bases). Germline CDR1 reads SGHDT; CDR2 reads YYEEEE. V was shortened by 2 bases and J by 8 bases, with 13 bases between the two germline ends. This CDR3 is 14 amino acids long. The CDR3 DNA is TGTGCCAGCAGCTTAGAGGGGCGTTGGGAAAAACTGTTTTTT. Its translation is CASSLEGRWEKLFF.